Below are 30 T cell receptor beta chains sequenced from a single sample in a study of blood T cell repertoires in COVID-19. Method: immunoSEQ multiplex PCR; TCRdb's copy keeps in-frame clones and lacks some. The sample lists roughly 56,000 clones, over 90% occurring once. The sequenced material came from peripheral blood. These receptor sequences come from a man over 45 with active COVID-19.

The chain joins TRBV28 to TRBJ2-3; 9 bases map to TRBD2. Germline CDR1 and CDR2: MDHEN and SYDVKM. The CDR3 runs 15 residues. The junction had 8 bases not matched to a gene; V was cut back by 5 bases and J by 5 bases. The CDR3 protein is CASSDAGGAKDTQYF. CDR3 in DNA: TGTGCCAGCAGTGACGCGGGGGGGGCTAAAGATACGCAGTATTTT.

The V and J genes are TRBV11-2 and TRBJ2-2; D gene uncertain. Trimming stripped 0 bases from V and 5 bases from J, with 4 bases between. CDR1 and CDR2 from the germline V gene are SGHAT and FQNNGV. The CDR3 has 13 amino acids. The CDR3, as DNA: TGTGCCAGCAGCTTAGATAGTACCGGGGAGCTGTTTTTT. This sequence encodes CASSLDSTGELFF.

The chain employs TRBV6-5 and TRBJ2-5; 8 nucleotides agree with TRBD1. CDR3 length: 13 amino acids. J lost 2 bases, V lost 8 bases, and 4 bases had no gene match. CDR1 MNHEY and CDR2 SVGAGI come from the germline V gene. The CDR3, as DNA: TGTGCCAGCGCCCGGACAGGGCAAGAGACCCAGTACTTC. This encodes CASARTGQETQYF.

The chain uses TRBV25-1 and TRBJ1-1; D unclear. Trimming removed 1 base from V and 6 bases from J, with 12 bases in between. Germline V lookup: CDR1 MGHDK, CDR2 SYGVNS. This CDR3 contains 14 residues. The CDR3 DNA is TGTGCCAGCAGTGAATCTCCCCCCGGAGCTGAAGCTTTCTTT. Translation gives CASSESPPGAEAFF.

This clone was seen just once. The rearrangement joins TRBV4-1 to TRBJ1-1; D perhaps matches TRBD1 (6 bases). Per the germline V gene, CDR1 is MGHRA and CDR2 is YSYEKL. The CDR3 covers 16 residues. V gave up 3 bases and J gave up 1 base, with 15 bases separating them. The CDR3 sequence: CASSHGTLTANTEAFF. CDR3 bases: TGCGCCAGCAGCCACGGGACATTAACTGCGAACACTGAAGCTTTCTTT.

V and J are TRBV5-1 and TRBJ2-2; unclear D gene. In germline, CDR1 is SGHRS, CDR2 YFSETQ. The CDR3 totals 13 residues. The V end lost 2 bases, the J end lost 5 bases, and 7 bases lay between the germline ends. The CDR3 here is CASSLGDTGELFF. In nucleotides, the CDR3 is TGCGCCAGCAGCTTAGGAGATACCGGGGAGCTGTTTTTT.

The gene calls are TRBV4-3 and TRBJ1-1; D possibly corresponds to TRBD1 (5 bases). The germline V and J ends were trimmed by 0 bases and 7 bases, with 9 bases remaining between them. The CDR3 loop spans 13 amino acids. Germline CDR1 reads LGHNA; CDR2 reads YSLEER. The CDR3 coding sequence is TGCGCCAGCAGCCAAGATGACAGACATGAAGCTTTCTTT. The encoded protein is CASSQDDRHEAFF.

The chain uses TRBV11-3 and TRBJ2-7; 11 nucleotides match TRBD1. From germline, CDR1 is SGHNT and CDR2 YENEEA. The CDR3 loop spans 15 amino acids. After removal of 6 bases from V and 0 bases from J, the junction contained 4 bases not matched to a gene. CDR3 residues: CASRTGTGGSYEQYF. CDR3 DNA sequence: TGTGCCAGCAGGACCGGGACAGGGGGCTCCTACGAGCAGTACTTC. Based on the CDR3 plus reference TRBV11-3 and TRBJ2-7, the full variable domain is EAGVVQSPRYKIIEKKQPVAFWCNPISGHNTLYWYLQNLGQGPELLIRYENEEAVDDSQLPKDRFSAERLKGVDSTLKIQPAELGDSAVYLCASRTGTGGSYEQYFGPGTRLTVT.

Here the CDR3 DNA reads TGTGCCAGTAATGTCCAGGCCGGCAATCAGCCCCAGCATTTT. It codes for CASNVQAGNQPQHF. The chain uses TRBV19 and TRBJ1-5, with D uncertain. V was pared by 7 bases and J by 2 bases, with 12 bases between. This CDR3 comprises 14 residues. CDR1 and CDR2 (germline): LNHDA, SQIVND (reference sequence).

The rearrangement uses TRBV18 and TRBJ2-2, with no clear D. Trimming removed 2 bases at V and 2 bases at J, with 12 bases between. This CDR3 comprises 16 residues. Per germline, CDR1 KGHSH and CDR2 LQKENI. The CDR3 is CASSPETTLNTGELFF. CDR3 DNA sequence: TGTGCCAGCTCACCAGAAACAACCTTAAACACCGGGGAGCTGTTTTTT.

CDR3 in amino acids: CASSHYYSGTGKTQYF. The CDR3 DNA is TGTGCCAGTAGCCATTATTACTCAGGGACAGGGAAGACCCAGTACTTC. The chain employs TRBV19 and TRBJ2-5, with 9 bases that match TRBD1. J lost 6 bases, V lost 6 bases, and 14 bases had no gene match. CDR1 LNHDA and CDR2 SQIVND come from the germline V gene (reference sequence). The CDR3 has 16 amino acids. Using reference TRBV19 and TRBJ2-5 for the parts outside the CDR3, the full variable domain is DGGITQSPKYLFRKEGQNVTLSCEQNLNHDAMYWYRQDPGQGLRLIYYSQIVNDFQKGDIAEGYSVSREKKESFPLTVTSAQKNPTAFYLCASSHYYSGTGKTQYFGPGTRLLVL.

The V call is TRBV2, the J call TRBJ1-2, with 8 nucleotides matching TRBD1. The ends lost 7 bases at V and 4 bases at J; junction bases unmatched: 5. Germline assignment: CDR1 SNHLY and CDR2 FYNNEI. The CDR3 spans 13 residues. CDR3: CASNQGQGYGYTF. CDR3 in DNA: TGTGCCAGCAATCAAGGACAGGGCTATGGCTACACCTTC. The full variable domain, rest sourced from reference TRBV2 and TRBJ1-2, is EPEVTQTPSHQVTQMGQEVILRCVPISNHLYFYWYRQILGQKVEFLVSFYNNEISEKSEIFDDQFSVERPDGSNFTLKIRSTKLEDSAMYFCASNQGQGYGYTFGSGTRLTVV.

The CDR3 sequence: CASSNPGGSYEQYF. The CDR3 DNA reads as TGTGCCAGCAGTAATCCTGGCGGAAGCTACGAGCAGTACTTC. The chain couples TRBV25-1 to TRBJ2-7; D not certain. This CDR3 has 14 residues. In germline, CDR1 is MGHDK, CDR2 SYGVNS. Between the trimmed V and J ends, which lost 5 bases and 3 bases, there was a span of 14 bases.

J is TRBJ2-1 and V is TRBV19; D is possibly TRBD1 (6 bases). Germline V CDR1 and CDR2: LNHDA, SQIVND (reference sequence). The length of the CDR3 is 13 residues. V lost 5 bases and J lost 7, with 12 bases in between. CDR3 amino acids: CASSLGTPNEQFF. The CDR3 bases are TGTGCCAGTAGTCTCGGGACACCGAATGAGCAGTTCTTC.

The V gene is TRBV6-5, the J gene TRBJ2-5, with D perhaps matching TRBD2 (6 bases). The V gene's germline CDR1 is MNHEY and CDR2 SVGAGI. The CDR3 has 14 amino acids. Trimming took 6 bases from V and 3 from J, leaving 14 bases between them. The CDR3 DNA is TGTGCCAGCAGCCAGCGGACTATTAAAGAGACCCAGTACTTC. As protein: CASSQRTIKETQYF.

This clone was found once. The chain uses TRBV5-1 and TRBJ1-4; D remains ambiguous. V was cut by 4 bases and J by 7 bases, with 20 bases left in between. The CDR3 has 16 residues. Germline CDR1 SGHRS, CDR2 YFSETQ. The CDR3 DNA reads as TGCGCCAGCAGCCGGGTAGGTCTCCCAACTCCTGAAAAACTGTTTTTT. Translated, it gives CASSRVGLPTPEKLFF.

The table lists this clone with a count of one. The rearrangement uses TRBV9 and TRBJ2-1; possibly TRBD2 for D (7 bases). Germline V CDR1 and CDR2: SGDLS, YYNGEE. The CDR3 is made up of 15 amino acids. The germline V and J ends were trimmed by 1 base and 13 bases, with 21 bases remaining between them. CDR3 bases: TGTGCCAGCAGCGTAAGGGCAGGGGCGGGGGAGCGTCAGTTCTTC. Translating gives CASSVRAGAGERQFF.

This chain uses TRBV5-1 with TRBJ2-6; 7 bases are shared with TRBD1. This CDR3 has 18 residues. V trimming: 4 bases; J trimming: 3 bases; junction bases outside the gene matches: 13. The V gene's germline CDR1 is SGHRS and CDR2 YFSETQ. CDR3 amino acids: CASSVEGTQGFGANVLTF. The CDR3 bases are TGCGCCAGCAGCGTGGAAGGGACACAGGGGTTTGGGGCCAACGTCCTGACTTTC. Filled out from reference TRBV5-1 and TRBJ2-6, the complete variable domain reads KAGVTQTPRYLIKTRGQQVTLSCSPISGHRSVSWYQQTPGQGLQFLFEYFSETQRNKGNFPGRFSGRQFSNSRSEMNVSTLELGDSALYLCASSVEGTQGFGANVLTFGAGSRLTVL.

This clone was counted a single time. CDR3: CASSFGTGRSPLHF. The CDR3 bases are TGTGCCAGCAGTTTCGGGACAGGGCGATCACCCCTCCACTTT. The V call is TRBV27, the J call TRBJ1-6; TRBD1 matches at 9 bases. The V gene end was trimmed by 3 bases and the J gene end by 10 bases; junction bases not matched to a gene: 4. Germline V gene lookup returns CDR1 MNHEY and CDR2 SMNVEV (reference sequence). The CDR3 sequence is 14 residues long.

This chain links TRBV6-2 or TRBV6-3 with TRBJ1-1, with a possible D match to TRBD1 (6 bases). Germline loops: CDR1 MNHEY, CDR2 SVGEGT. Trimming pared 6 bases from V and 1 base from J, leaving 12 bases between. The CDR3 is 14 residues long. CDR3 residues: CASSRNRENTEAFF. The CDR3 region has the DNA TGTGCCAGCAGCAGAAACAGGGAGAACACTGAAGCTTTCTTT.

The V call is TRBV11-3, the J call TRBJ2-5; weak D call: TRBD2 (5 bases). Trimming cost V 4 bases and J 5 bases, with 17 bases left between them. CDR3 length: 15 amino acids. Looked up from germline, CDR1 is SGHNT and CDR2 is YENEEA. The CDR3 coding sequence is TGTGCCAGCAGCTCCATGGGAGACGGGCTCGAGACCCAGTACTTC. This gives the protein CASSSMGDGLETQYF.

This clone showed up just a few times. CDR3 nucleotides: TGTGCCAGCAGCGCACTAGCGGGAGGGCGCGAGCAGTACTTC. It codes for CASSALAGGREQYF. The V call is TRBV7-3, the J call TRBJ2-7; 13 bases match TRBD2. The CDR3 contains 14 residues. Trimming removed 5 bases from V and 6 bases from J; junction bases left unmatched: 4. Germline V CDR1 and CDR2: SGHTA, FQGTGA.

CDR3 amino acids: CASSQVVSFAGRKLFF. The DNA for the CDR3 is TGCGCCAGCAGCCAAGTCGTGAGCTTCGCGGGGCGAAAACTGTTTTTT. The chain employs TRBV4-3 and TRBJ1-4; tentative D call: TRBD1 (5 bases). The CDR3 consists of 16 residues. V was clipped by 1 base and J by 10 bases, with 19 bases between them. Germline V gives CDR1 LGHNA, CDR2 YSLEER.

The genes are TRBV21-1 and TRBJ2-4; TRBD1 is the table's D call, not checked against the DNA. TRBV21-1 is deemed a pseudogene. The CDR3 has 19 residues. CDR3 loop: CASSKTGPRTGGLKNIQYF. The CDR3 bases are TGTGCCAGCAGCAAAACGGGGCCCAGGACAGGCGGTCTGAAAAACATTCAGTACTTC.

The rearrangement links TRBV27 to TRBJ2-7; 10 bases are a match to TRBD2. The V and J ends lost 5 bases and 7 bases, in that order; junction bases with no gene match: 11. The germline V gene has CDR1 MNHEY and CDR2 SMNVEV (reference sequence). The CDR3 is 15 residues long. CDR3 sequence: CASSSGGARITEQYF. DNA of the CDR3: TGTGCCAGCAGTAGCGGGGGGGCGAGGATTACTGAGCAGTACTTC.

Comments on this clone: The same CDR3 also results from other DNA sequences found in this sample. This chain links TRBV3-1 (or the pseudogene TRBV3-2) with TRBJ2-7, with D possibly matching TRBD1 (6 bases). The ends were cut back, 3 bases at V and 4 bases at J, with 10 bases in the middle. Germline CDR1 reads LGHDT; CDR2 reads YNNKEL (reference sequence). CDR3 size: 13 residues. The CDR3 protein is CASSQGAGYEQYF. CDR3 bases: TGTGCCAGCAGCCAGGGGGCTGGGTACGAGCAGTACTTC.

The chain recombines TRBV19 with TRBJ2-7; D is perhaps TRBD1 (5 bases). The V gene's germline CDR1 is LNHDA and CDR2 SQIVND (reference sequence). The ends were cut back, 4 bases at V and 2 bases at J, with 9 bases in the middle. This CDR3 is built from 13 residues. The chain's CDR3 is CASSRSGTYEQYF. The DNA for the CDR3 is TGTGCCAGTAGTAGGTCAGGGACCTACGAGCAGTACTTC.

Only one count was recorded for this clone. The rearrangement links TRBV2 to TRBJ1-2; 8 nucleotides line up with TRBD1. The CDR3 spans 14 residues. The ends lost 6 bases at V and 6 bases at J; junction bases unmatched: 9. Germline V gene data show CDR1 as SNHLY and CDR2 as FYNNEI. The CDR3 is CASRPDRVAHGYTF. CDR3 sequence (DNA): TGTGCCAGCAGACCGGACAGGGTAGCCCATGGCTACACCTTC.

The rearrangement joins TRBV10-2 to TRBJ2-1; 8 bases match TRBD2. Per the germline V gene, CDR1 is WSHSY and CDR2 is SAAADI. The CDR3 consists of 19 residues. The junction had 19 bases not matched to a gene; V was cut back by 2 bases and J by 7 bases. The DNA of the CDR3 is TGCGCCAGCAGTGAGGTTGATCAGCAGCTGGGCGGGAGGAGTAATGAGCAGTTCTTC. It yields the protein CASSEVDQQLGGRSNEQFF.

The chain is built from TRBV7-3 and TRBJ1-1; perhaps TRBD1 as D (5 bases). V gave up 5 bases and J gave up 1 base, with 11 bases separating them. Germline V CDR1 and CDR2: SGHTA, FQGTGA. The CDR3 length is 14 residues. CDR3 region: CASSPQGGNTEAFF. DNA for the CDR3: TGTGCCAGCAGCCCGCAGGGCGGGAACACTGAAGCTTTCTTT. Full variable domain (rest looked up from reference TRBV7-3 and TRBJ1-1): GAGVSQTPSNKVTEKGKYVELRCDPISGHTALYWYRQSLGQGPEFLIYFQGTGAADDSGLPNDRFFAVRPEGSVSTLKIQRTERGDSAVYLCASSPQGGNTEAFFGQGTRLTVV.